Below, 9 T cell receptor beta chains from the same sample are listed, as sequenced in a study of T cell clonotyping in hematopoietic cell transplantation. Method: immunoSEQ multiplex PCR; TCRdb's copy keeps in-frame clones and lacks some. There are 20,000 to 25,000 clones in the sample; roughly 90% occur only once, and around 3.6% lies in the top ten. Described time point: recipient sample about 28 days before transplant, after cytoreduction. The sample consisted of peripheral blood mononuclear cells, taken before stem cell transplant. All receptors come from a man younger than 35 with biphenotypic leukemia. Some clones in this sample may be carry-over from other donors' samples.

The J gene is TRBJ2-7, the V gene TRBV6-5; 7 positions match TRBD2. Germline V CDR1 and CDR2: MNHEY, SVGAGI. The CDR3 sequence is 14 residues long. V was pared by 6 bases and J by 3 bases, with 8 bases of the junction left unmatched. The CDR3 DNA follows: TGTGCCAGCAGGCAGGGAGGGTTTTTCTACGAGCAGTACTTC. This translates into CASRQGGFFYEQYF.

The V call is TRBV27, the J call TRBJ2-7, with TRBD2 as a possible D gene (5 bases). The ends were cut back, 8 bases at V and 3 bases at J, with 17 bases in the middle. The CDR3 contains 14 residues. The V gene's germline CDR1 is MNHEY and CDR2 SMNVEV (reference sequence). CDR3 in amino acids: CASRLLPGFYEQYF. In DNA, the CDR3 is TGTGCCAGCCGACTCCTACCGGGGTTCTACGAGCAGTACTTC.

This chain links TRBV6-1 with TRBJ1-1, with D tentatively TRBD1 (5 bases). This CDR3 is built from 13 residues. From germline, CDR1 is MNHNS and CDR2 SASEGT. V was trimmed by 3 bases and J by 1 base, leaving 6 bases between them. This chain's CDR3 is CASSDGGNTEAFF. CDR3 bases: TGTGCCAGCAGTGACGGGGGGAACACTGAAGCTTTCTTT.

The V gene is TRBV7-3, the J gene TRBJ2-3; 12 bases are a match to TRBD2. J gave up 5 bases and V 5 bases, and 5 bases lay outside the gene matches. Germline values: CDR1 SGHTA, CDR2 FQGTGA. The CDR3 is made up of 15 amino acids. The DNA of the CDR3 is TGTGCCAGCAGCCTATTGACTAGCGGGAGAGATACGCAGTATTTT. Its protein product is CASSLLTSGRDTQYF.

The chain employs TRBV28 and TRBJ1-2; TRBD1 is a possible D gene (5 bases). The germline V and J ends were trimmed by 10 bases and 5 bases, with 20 bases remaining between them. The CDR3 has 14 residues. Germline V gives CDR1 MDHEN, CDR2 SYDVKM. Here the CDR3 reads CATIDKTDSYGYTF. Here the CDR3 DNA reads TGTGCCACCATAGATAAGACAGACTCTTATGGCTACACCTTC.

The chain joins TRBV5-1 to TRBJ2-5, with D perhaps TRBD1 or TRBD2 (5 bases each). The V and J ends lost 1 base and 3 bases respectively, with 13 bases between them. Germline V gene data show CDR1 as SGHRS and CDR2 as YFSETQ. This CDR3 is built from 15 residues. The CDR3 DNA follows: TGCGCCAGCAGCTTGTGGCTACAGGAGGAAGAGACCCAGTACTTC. Its protein is CASSLWLQEEETQYF.

The rearrangement uses TRBV6-5 and TRBJ2-7; TRBD2 matches 7 bases. V shed 10 bases, J shed 0 bases, and the junction held 3 bases outside the gene matches. Germline V gene data show CDR1 as MNHEY and CDR2 as SVGAGI. The CDR3 extends over 12 amino acids. Written as DNA, the CDR3 is TGTGCCACCGGGAGGAGCTCCTACGAGCAGTACTTC. Translation gives CATGRSSYEQYF.

There are a few counts of this clone. J is TRBJ1-2 and V is TRBV12-1. TRBV12-1 is tagged as a pseudogene. This CDR3 contains 13 residues. The CDR3 DNA reads TGTGCCAGCAGCTCCGGGGCGGGGAATGGCTACACCTTC. The encoded protein is CASSSGAGNGYTF.

Notes on this clone: One end of the junction is discordant with germline, which a read error may explain. The gene calls are TRBV7-7 and TRBJ2-3; TRBD2 is a possible D gene (5 bases). The CDR3 is made up of 14 amino acids. CDR1 and CDR2 from the germline V gene are SSHAT and FNYEAQ (reference sequence). In DNA, the CDR3 is TGTGCTAGCAGCCCCAGCGGACGCACAGATACGCAGTATTTT. It encodes CASSPSGRTDTQYF.